This entry lists 5 T cell receptor beta chains sequenced from one sample in a study of identifying expanded T cells in peripheral blood. Produced via immunoSEQ multiplex PCR; TCRdb's table is partial and in-frame only. This sample carries under 150,000 clones, approximately 86% of them seen once, and the ten largest clones take more than 7%. Sample: blood. Every receptor here comes from a person aged 18-70 years in good health.

V gene TRBV27 combines with J gene TRBJ1-1; D call uncertain. The CDR3 loop spans 11 amino acids. Germline CDR1 reads MNHEY; CDR2 reads SMNVEV (reference sequence). Trimming pared 10 bases from V and 3 bases from J, leaving 9 bases between. CDR3 residues: CATQTYTEAFF. DNA of the CDR3: TGTGCCACCCAAACTTACACTGAAGCTTTCTTT.

This clone was recorded a few times. The chain employs TRBV5-4 and TRBJ1-6; tentative D call: TRBD1 (5 bases). The germline V and J ends were trimmed by 4 bases and 7 bases, with 15 bases remaining between them. The CDR3 covers 15 residues. Germline lookup yields CDR1 SGHNT and CDR2 YYREEE (reference sequence). The CDR3: CASSPSTENNSPLHF. The CDR3 nucleotides are TGTGCCAGCAGCCCCTCGACAGAAAACAATTCACCCCTCCACTTT.

The V call is TRBV19, the J call TRBJ2-1; D might be TRBD2 (5 bases). The germline V gene has CDR1 LNHDA and CDR2 SQIVND (reference sequence). Trimming cost V 3 bases and J 8 bases, with 11 bases left between them. This CDR3 is 13 amino acids long. The CDR3 loop is CASSMTGWYEQFF. The CDR3 nucleotides are TGTGCCAGTAGTATGACGGGGTGGTATGAGCAGTTCTTC.

The rearrangement links TRBV4-1 to TRBJ2-7; 7 nucleotides agree with TRBD1. V was clipped by 3 bases and J by 3 bases; unmatched bases: 8. This CDR3 comprises 15 residues. Germline assignment: CDR1 MGHRA and CDR2 YSYEKL. Written as DNA, the CDR3 is TGCGCCAGCAGCCATCCAGGGGGTAGTATCTACGAGCAGTACTTC. Protein sequence: CASSHPGGSIYEQYF.

V is TRBV6-6 and J is TRBJ2-2; possible D gene TRBD2, 5 bases. The germline gives CDR1 MNHNY, CDR2 SVGAGI (reference sequence). V gave up 4 bases and J gave up 7 bases, with 13 bases separating them. The CDR3 length is 14 residues. The CDR3 bases are TGTGCCAGCAGTTCCCAACGGGAAGTCGGGGAGCTGTTTTTT. This translates into CASSSQREVGELFF.